The clone carrying this TCR beta chain is a singleton in its sample. The germline V and J ends were trimmed by 0 bases and 6 bases, with 9 bases remaining between them. Looked up from germline, CDR1 is LGHDT and CDR2 is YNNKEL (reference sequence). This CDR3 region has 13 residues. This record comes from a study of patients and donors after allogeneic stem cell transplantation. TCRdb processed the RT-PCR reads anew with MiXCR; each CDR3 protein has one entry. The sample records about 210,000 distinct CDR3 sequences, 35% to 45% being singletons. This TCR was recovered from a human donor who was either an allogeneic HSCT recipient or a stem cell or donor lymphocyte infusion donor (not recorded which). It is not recorded whose cells these are; they may come from a transplant donor. Sequenced material: blood, either unsorted or a sorted T cell fraction (not recorded which). The chain uses TRBV3-1 and TRBJ2-7; D unclear. DNA for the CDR3: TGTGCCAGCAGCCAAGATACCGAGACCGAGCAGTACTTC. It specifies CASSQDTETEQYF.